Listed here is a single T cell receptor (beta chain). The data originate from a study of cytomegalovirus exposure and HLA in healthy donors. Libraries were prepared by immunoSEQ multiplex PCR; TCRdb keeps only in-frame clonotypes and omits some of them. The sample records 100,000 to 150,000 clones, 88% being singletons. The sample consisted of PBMCs. This receptor was taken from a man under 40 in good health and CMV-seronegative.

The CDR3 region is CASSPGRVSTTDEQYF. CDR3 in DNA: TGCGCCAGCAGTCCCGGCAGGGTTAGCACGACCGACGAGCAGTACTTC. The chain is built from TRBV23-1 and TRBJ2-7, with D perhaps TRBD1 (5 bases). TRBV23-1 is designated an ORF whose function remains uncertain. V was clipped by 4 bases and J by 5 bases, with 21 bases between them. This CDR3 comprises 16 residues.